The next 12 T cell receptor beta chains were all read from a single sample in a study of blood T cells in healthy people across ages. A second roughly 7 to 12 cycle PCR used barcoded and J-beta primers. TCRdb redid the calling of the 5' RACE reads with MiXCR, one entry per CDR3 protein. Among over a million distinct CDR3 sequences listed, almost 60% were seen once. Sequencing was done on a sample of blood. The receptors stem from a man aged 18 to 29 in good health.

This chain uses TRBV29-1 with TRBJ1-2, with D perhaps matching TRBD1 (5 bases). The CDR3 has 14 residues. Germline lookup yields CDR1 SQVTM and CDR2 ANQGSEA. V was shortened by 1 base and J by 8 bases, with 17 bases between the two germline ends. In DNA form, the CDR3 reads TGCAGCGTTGAAGGGGTGGTTGGGGCTAGCGGCTACACCTTC. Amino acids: CSVEGVVGASGYTF.

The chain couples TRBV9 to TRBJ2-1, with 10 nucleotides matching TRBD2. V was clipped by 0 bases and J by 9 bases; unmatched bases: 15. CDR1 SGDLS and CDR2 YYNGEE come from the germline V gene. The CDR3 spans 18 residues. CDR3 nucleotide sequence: TGTGCCAGCAGCGTAGCGGTTGGGACTAGCGTTCTGGTTGGTGAGCAGTTCTTC. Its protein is CASSVAVGTSVLVGEQFF.

The CDR3 protein is CASSGRGRRSTEAFF. CDR3 DNA sequence: TGTGCCAGCAGTGGGAGGGGGCGGAGGAGTACTGAAGCTTTCTTT. The rearrangement joins TRBV25-1 to TRBJ1-1, with 7 bases lining up with TRBD1. J gave up 5 bases and V 4 bases, and 10 bases lay outside the gene matches. The germline V gene encodes CDR1 MGHDK and CDR2 SYGVNS. CDR3 length equals 15 residues. Supplemented by reference TRBV25-1 and TRBJ1-1, the full variable domain reads EADIYQTPRYLVIGTGKKITLECSQTMGHDKMYWYQQDPGMELHLIHYSYGVNSTEKGDLSSESTVSRIRTEHFPLTLESARPSHTSQYLCASSGRGRRSTEAFFGQGTRLTVV.

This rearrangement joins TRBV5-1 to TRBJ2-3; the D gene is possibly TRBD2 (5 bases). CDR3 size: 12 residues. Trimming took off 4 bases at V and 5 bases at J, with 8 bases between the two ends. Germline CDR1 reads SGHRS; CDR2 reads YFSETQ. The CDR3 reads CASSATIDTQYF. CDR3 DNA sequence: TGCGCCAGCAGCGCGACTATAGATACGCAGTATTTT.

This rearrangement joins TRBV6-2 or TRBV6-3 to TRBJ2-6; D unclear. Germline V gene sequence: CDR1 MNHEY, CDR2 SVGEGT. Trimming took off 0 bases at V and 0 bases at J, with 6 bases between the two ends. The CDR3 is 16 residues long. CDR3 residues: CASSYSLSSGANVLTF. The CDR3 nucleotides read TGTGCCAGCAGTTACTCACTGAGCTCTGGGGCCAACGTCCTGACTTTC.

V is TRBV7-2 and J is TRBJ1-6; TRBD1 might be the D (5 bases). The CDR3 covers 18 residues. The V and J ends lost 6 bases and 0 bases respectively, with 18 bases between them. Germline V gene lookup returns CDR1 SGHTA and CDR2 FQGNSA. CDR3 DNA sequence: TGTGCCAGCAGGGGGACGCCCGGTAGGAGCTCCTATAATTCACCCCTCCACTTT. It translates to CASRGTPGRSSYNSPLHF. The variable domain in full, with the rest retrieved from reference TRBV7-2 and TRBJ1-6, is GAGVSQSPSNKVTEKGKDVELRCDPISGHTALYWYRQSLGQGLEFLIYFQGNSAPDKSGLPSDRFSAERTGGSVSTLTIQRTQQEDSAVYLCASRGTPGRSSYNSPLHFGNGTRLTVT.

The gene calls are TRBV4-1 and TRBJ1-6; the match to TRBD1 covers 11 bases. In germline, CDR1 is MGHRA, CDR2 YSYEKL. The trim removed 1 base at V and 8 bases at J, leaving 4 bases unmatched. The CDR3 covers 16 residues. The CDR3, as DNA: TGCGCCAGCAGCCAAGGGACAGGGGGCTCGGATTCACCCCTCCACTTT. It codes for CASSQGTGGSDSPLHF.

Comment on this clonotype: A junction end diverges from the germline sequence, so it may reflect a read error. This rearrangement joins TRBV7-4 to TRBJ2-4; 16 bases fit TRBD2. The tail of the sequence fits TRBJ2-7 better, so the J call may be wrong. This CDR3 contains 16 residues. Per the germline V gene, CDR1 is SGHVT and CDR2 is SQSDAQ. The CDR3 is CAKGTSGGVSSHEQYF. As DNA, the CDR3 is TGTGCGAAAGGGACTAGCGGGGGGGTGAGCTCCCACGAGCAGTACTTC.

The chain's CDR3 is CSSLMRDSYEQYF. CDR3 sequence (DNA): TGCAGCTCCCTTATGCGGGATTCCTACGAGCAGTACTTC. The V and J genes are TRBV29-1 and TRBJ2-7; a possible D gene is TRBD2 (6 bases). V lost 8 bases and J 1 base, leaving 15 bases between the germline ends. CDR3 size: 13 residues. CDR1 and CDR2 from the germline V gene are SQVTM and ANQGSEA.

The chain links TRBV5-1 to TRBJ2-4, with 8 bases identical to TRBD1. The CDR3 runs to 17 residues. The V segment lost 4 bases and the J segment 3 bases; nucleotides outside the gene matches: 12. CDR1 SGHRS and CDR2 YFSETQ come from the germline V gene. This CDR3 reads CASSPHRQGQIKNIQYF. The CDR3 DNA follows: TGCGCCAGCAGCCCCCACCGACAGGGGCAAATCAAAAACATTCAGTACTTC.

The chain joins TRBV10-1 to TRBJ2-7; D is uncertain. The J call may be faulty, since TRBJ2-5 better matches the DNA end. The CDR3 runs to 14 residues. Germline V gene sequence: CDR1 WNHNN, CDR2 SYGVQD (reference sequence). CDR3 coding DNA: TGCGCCACCCAACCCGACACGGACGTTGGGACCCAGTACTTC. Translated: CATQPDTDVGTQYF.

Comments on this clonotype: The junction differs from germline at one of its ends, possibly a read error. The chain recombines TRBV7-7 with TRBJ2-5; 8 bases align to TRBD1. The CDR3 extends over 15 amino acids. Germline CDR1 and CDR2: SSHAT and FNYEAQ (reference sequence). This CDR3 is CASSPGQGGLETQYF. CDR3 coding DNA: TGTGCTAGCAGCCCCGGACAGGGCGGGTTGGAGACCCAGTACTTC. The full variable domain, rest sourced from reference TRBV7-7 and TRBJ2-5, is GAGVSQSPRYKVTKRGQDVTLRCDPISSHATLYWYQQALGQGPEFLTYFNYEAQPDKSGLPSDRFSAERPEGSISTLTIQRTEQRDSAMYRCASSPGQGGLETQYFGPGTRLLVL.